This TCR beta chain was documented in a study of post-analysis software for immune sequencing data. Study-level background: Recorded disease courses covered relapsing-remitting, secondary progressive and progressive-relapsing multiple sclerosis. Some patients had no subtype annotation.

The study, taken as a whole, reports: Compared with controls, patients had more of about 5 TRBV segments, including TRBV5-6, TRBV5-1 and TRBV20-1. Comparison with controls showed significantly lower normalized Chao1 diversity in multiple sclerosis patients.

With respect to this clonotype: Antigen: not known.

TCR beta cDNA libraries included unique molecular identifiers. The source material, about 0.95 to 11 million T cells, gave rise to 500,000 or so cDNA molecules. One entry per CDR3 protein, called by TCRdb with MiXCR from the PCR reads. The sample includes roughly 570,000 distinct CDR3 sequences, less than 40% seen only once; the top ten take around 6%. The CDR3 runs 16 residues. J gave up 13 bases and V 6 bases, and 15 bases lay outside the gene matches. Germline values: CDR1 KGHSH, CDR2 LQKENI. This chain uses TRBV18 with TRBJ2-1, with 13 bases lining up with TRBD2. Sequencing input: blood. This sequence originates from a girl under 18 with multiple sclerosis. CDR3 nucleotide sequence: TGTGCCAGCTCGCGGACTAGCGGGGGCGCCCAAGAGACCCAGTTCTTC. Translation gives CASSRTSGGAQETQFF.